The 20 T cell receptor beta chains presented below share a single source sample, sequenced in a study of graft-versus-host responses after intestinal transplantation. TCRdb's copy holds only in-frame clones and misses some; the assay was immunoSEQ multiplex PCR. The data hold about 93,000 clones, with approximately 78% observed a single time. These receptors' targets are unknown. Sequencing used unstimulated CD4+ T cells sorted from spleen or lymph node cells, obtained before intestinal transplant. These TCRs come from a human donor who received an intestinal transplant.

J is TRBJ1-4 and V is TRBV18; D is unclear. This CDR3 contains 15 residues. V lost 2 bases and J 4 bases, leaving 11 bases between the germline ends. The V gene's germline CDR1 is KGHSH and CDR2 LQKENI. The CDR3 region is CASSPGRNFNEKLFF. CDR3 bases: TGTGCCAGCTCACCAGGCAGGAACTTTAATGAAAAACTGTTTTTT.

J is TRBJ1-2 and V is TRBV27, with D unresolved. The length of the CDR3 is 14 residues. Looked up from germline, CDR1 is MNHEY and CDR2 is SMNVEV (reference sequence). Trimming took off 2 bases at V and 4 bases at J, with 11 bases between the two ends. The CDR3 sequence: CASSLKAEAYGYTF. For the CDR3, the DNA is TGTGCCAGCAGTTTAAAGGCAGAGGCCTATGGCTACACCTTC.

This clone has only one observation. This sequence joins TRBV19 and TRBJ1-2, with 7 bases identical to TRBD1. The CDR3 extends over 17 amino acids. Per germline, CDR1 LNHDA and CDR2 SQIVND (reference sequence). The ends lost 1 base at V and 0 bases at J; junction bases unmatched: 8. The CDR3 nucleotides are TGTGCCAGTAGTATAGCAGGGACAGTGCCTCCTAACTATGGCTACACCTTC. It yields the protein CASSIAGTVPPNYGYTF.

This chain joins TRBV7-9 and TRBJ1-1; D is unresolved. CDR1 is SEHNR, CDR2 FQNEAQ, per germline (reference sequence). Trimming cost V 3 bases and J 3 bases, with 5 bases left between them. This CDR3 has 12 amino acids. The DNA of the CDR3 is TGTGCCAGCAGCTTGAGGGACACTGAAGCTTTCTTT. It yields the protein CASSLRDTEAFF.

This clone occurred once. The chain is built from TRBV5-1 and TRBJ1-2; TRBD1 agrees at 8 bases. V lost 7 bases and J lost 3; bases outside the gene matches: 5. Per the germline V gene, CDR1 is SGHRS and CDR2 is YFSETQ. CDR3 size: 13 residues. The chain's CDR3 is CASSLDRDYGYTF. The CDR3, as DNA: TGCGCCAGCTCACTGGACAGGGACTATGGCTACACCTTC.

The chain couples TRBV7-9 to TRBJ2-7, with 9 positions matching TRBD1. This CDR3 is built from 15 residues. Germline CDR1 reads SEHNR; CDR2 reads FQNEAQ (reference sequence). V lost 5 bases to trimming and J lost 6 bases; unmatched junction nucleotides: 11. The CDR3 is CASSGRDRVEPEQYF. As DNA, the CDR3 is TGTGCCAGCAGCGGCCGGGACAGGGTCGAGCCCGAGCAGTACTTC. The variable domain in full, with the rest retrieved from reference TRBV7-9 and TRBJ2-7, is DTGVSQNPRHKITKRGQNVTFRCDPISEHNRLYWYRQTLGQGPEFLTYFQNEAQLEKSRLLSDRFSAERPKGSFSTLEIQRTEQGDSAMYLCASSGRDRVEPEQYFGPGTRLTVT.

V is TRBV10-1 and J is TRBJ2-2; D unresolved. Trimming removed 2 bases at V and 3 bases at J, with 7 bases between. The germline V gene encodes CDR1 WNHNN and CDR2 SYGVQD (reference sequence). The CDR3 loop spans 14 amino acids. The CDR3 nucleotides are TGCGCCAGCAGTGAGATACAACACACCGGGGAGCTGTTTTTT. Protein: CASSEIQHTGELFF.

This chain links TRBV5-1 with TRBJ1-2; D remains ambiguous. Trimming took off 0 bases at V and 2 bases at J, with 8 bases between the two ends. Germline V lookup: CDR1 SGHRS, CDR2 YFSETQ. The CDR3 covers 14 residues. Here the CDR3 DNA reads TGCGCCAGCAGCTTGGCCCAAAGCAACTATGGCTACACCTTC. Amino acids: CASSLAQSNYGYTF.

The chain couples TRBV2 to TRBJ2-3, with 9 bases fitting TRBD2. CDR1 is SNHLY and CDR2 is FYNNEI in the germline V gene. The CDR3 extends over 15 amino acids. This CDR3 reads CSSAATSGSTDTQYF. CDR3 DNA sequence: TGTTCATCAGCAGCCACTAGCGGGAGCACAGATACGCAGTATTTT.

The V and J genes are TRBV7-9 and TRBJ2-2; 10 bases fit TRBD2. This CDR3 contains 15 residues. V dropped 2 bases and J dropped 6; count of bases not matched to a gene: 3. Germline V gene sequence: CDR1 SEHNR, CDR2 FQNEAQ (reference sequence). The CDR3: CASSLKAGGSGELFF. CDR3 in DNA: TGTGCCAGCAGCTTAAAAGCGGGAGGGTCCGGGGAGCTGTTTTTT.

CDR3 sequence: CASSLGLSADTQYF. The CDR3 DNA reads TGTGCCAGCAGCCTAGGACTGTCCGCAGATACGCAGTATTTT. V gene TRBV7-9 combines with J gene TRBJ2-3, with D possibly matching TRBD2 (5 bases). Between the trimmed V and J ends, which lost 5 bases and 4 bases, there was a span of 13 bases. Germline CDR1 SEHNR, CDR2 FQNEAQ (reference sequence). This CDR3 has 14 amino acids.

The chain has TRBV5-4 and TRBJ2-4, with D tentatively TRBD2 (6 bases). CDR3 size: 13 residues. The V end was cut by 4 bases, the J end by 9 bases, with 14 bases between. Germline CDR1 SGHNT, CDR2 YYREEE (reference sequence). CDR3 loop: CASSTREVGIQYF. In DNA, the CDR3 is TGTGCCAGCAGCACCAGGGAGGTTGGCATTCAGTACTTC.

The rearrangement uses TRBV4-1 and TRBJ2-7; possibly TRBD1 for D (6 bases). Germline CDR1 is MGHRA and CDR2 is YSYEKL. Trimming stripped 4 bases from V and 3 bases from J, with 10 bases between. The CDR3 sequence is 13 residues long. The CDR3 DNA reads as TGCGCCAGCAGCCGCCGGGACAACTACGAGCAGTACTTC. This sequence encodes CASSRRDNYEQYF.

The rearrangement links TRBV6-6 to TRBJ2-7, with D possibly being TRBD2 (5 bases). Germline V gene lookup returns CDR1 MNHNY and CDR2 SVGAGI (reference sequence). The CDR3 loop spans 16 amino acids. The V end was cut by 2 bases, the J end by 5 bases, with 19 bases between. CDR3 region: CASSYPQAGQVHEQYF. CDR3 nucleotide sequence: TGTGCCAGCAGTTACCCCCAGGCGGGCCAGGTACACGAGCAGTACTTC.

The chain joins TRBV7-2 to TRBJ2-1; D may be TRBD1 (7 bases). Trimming left V 1 base short and J 4 bases short, with 11 bases between. CDR3 length: 15 amino acids. Germline CDR1 is SGHTA and CDR2 is FQGNSA. The chain's CDR3 is CASSLGRGPYNEQFF. For the CDR3, the DNA is TGTGCCAGCAGCTTAGGGAGGGGGCCATACAATGAGCAGTTCTTC.

The genes are TRBV5-1 and TRBJ2-7; TRBD2 aligns across 10 bases. Germline V gene sequence: CDR1 SGHRS, CDR2 YFSETQ. The CDR3 runs 17 residues. The junction had 13 bases not matched to a gene; V was cut back by 3 bases and J by 4 bases. The CDR3 nucleotides are TGCGCCAGCAGCTCAAAACCTCCCGCTAGCGGGGGATACGAGCAGTACTTC. Amino acid sequence: CASSSKPPASGGYEQYF.

This clone was counted a few times. CDR3 residues: CASSLAPGLASTGELFF. DNA for the CDR3: TGCGCCAGCAGCTTAGCACCGGGACTAGCTTCCACCGGGGAGCTGTTTTTT. The genes are TRBV5-1 and TRBJ2-2; 9 nucleotides align to TRBD2. V dropped 2 bases and J dropped 4; count of bases not matched to a gene: 9. The CDR3 length is 17 residues. In germline, CDR1 is SGHRS, CDR2 YFSETQ.

CDR3 region: CASSLQVSTDTQYF. The CDR3 DNA reads as TGCGCCAGCAGCCTCCAGGTTAGCACAGATACGCAGTATTTT. The chain links TRBV4-1 to TRBJ2-3, with D uncertain. V was shortened by 4 bases and J by 0 bases, with 8 bases between the two germline ends. CDR1 and CDR2 (germline): MGHRA, YSYEKL. The length of the CDR3 is 14 residues.

The chain has TRBV11-2 and TRBJ2-5; the match to TRBD1 covers 7 bases. This CDR3 has 14 amino acids. CDR1 and CDR2 from the germline V gene are SGHAT and FQNNGV. V trimming: 6 bases; J trimming: 5 bases; junction bases outside the gene matches: 9. CDR3 nucleotides: TGTGCCAGCAGGCCGACAGGGAGCTGGGAGACCCAGTACTTC. This translates into CASRPTGSWETQYF.

The chain carries TRBV2 and TRBJ2-1; the D gene is possibly TRBD2 (7 bases). Trimming pared 6 bases from V and 7 bases from J, leaving 13 bases between. The V gene's germline CDR1 is SNHLY and CDR2 FYNNEI. The CDR3 covers 13 residues. The CDR3 bases are TGTGCCAGCAGAGGACTAGGGGGGAATGAGCAGTTCTTC. Protein: CASRGLGGNEQFF.